This T cell receptor (beta chain) was found in a study of T cells in Graves' hyperthyroidism and ophthalmopathy. Findings and caveats of the study: Ophthalmopathy and stable hyperthyroidism were separated by a 13 V-J model.

Note on this clonotype: Its target is not known.

PBMCs were obtained from 10 ml fresh peripheral blood. Amplification of TCR beta CDR3 regions used RNA as the template. The HTBI primer set drove a first-round RT-PCR of the TCR CDR3. TCRdb re-analysed the multiplex PCR reads in MiXCR, keeping a single row per CDR3 protein. The sample comprises approximately 490,000 distinct CDR3 sequences, approximately 23% of which are singletons, and approximately 54% rests with the top ten. The CDR3 has 15 residues. The ends were cut back, 5 bases at V and 5 bases at J, with 15 bases in the middle. Germline V gives CDR1 SEHNR, CDR2 FQNEAQ (reference sequence). This receptor was taken from a woman aged 70-85 years with Graves' ophthalmopathy. Specimen: blood. This chain uses TRBV7-9 with TRBJ1-4; possible D gene TRBD1, 6 bases. The CDR3 loop is CASSGAQGKNEKLFF. The CDR3 region has the DNA TGTGCCAGCAGCGGGGCACAGGGTAAAAATGAAAAACTGTTTTTT.